This T cell receptor beta chain originates from a study of blood T cell repertoires in COVID-19. At the level of the study: The cDNA or gDNA used as material had been derived from T cells, B-cell-depleted T cells, or PBMCs.

The assay was immunoSEQ multiplex PCR, and TCRdb's table has in-frame clones only and misses some. This sample has 31,000 or so clones, with 75% to 90% found just once. CDR1 is MDHEN and CDR2 is SYDVKM in the germline V gene. The CDR3 contains 15 residues. Trimming cost V 3 bases and J 6 bases; bases outside gene matches: 8. The sequenced sample consisted of peripheral blood. This clonotype was obtained from a man older than 75 with acute or convalescent COVID-19. This sequence joins TRBV28 and TRBJ1-5; 7 bases agree with TRBD1. CDR3 DNA: TGTGCCAGCAGTTTTATGGCAGGGGGTGGTCAGCCCCAGCATTTT. Protein: CASSFMAGGGQPQHF.